The 27 T cell receptor beta chains listed next were all sequenced from one sample in a study of T cell repertoires in cytomegalovirus infection. In TCRdb, the reads were re-called with MiXCR into one record per CDR3 protein. The table lists a few hundred thousand distinct CDR3 sequences, about a third of them singletons, with approximately 13% in the top ten. No antigens are known for them. The sample in question was cultured PBMCs, obtained from culture after CMV antigen stimulation. The origin of the receptors is a human donor in good health (CMV status not recorded). Some clones in this sample may be carry-over from other donors' samples.

The chain joins TRBV7-2 to TRBJ2-2; 7 nucleotides line up with TRBD1. The germline gives CDR1 SGHTA, CDR2 FQGNSA. CDR3 length: 17 residues. After removal of 3 bases from V and 5 bases from J, the junction contained 12 bases not matched to a gene. In nucleotides, the CDR3 is TGTGCCAGCAGCTTGGGGATTCGAGGGGGCAGAACCGGGGAGCTGTTTTTT. The encoded protein is CASSLGIRGGRTGELFF.

This clonotype was found a few times. The chain employs TRBV28 and TRBJ2-1; no firm D call. V dropped 3 bases and J dropped 8 bases, with 17 bases sitting between them. The CDR3 consists of 15 residues. Germline V lookup: CDR1 MDHEN, CDR2 SYDVKM. In DNA form, the CDR3 reads TGTGCCAGCAGTTTTTACCAACCTAGTGGCGATGAGCAGTTCTTC. Its protein is CASSFYQPSGDEQFF. The entire variable domain, with the rest obtained from reference TRBV28 and TRBJ2-1, is as follows: DVKVTQSSRYLVKRTGEKVFLECVQDMDHENMFWYRQDPGLGLRLIYFSYDVKMKEKGDIPEGYSVSREKKERFSLILESASTNQTSMYLCASSFYQPSGDEQFFGPGTRLTVL.

This clonotype was detected only a few times. The chain has TRBV29-1 and TRBJ2-7, with D unclear. Germline CDR1 SQVTM, CDR2 ANQGSEA. The CDR3 is 13 amino acids. The V and J ends lost 4 bases and 0 bases respectively, with 10 bases between them. The CDR3 region is CSVGHHISYEQYF. The CDR3 coding sequence is TGCAGCGTTGGCCATCATATCTCCTACGAGCAGTACTTC.

The rearrangement links TRBV10-3 to TRBJ2-7; a possible D gene is TRBD2 (6 bases). Between the trimmed V and J ends, which lost 6 bases and 4 bases, there was a span of 16 bases. From germline, CDR1 is ENHRY and CDR2 SYGVKD. This CDR3 has 14 residues. The CDR3 protein is CAIRTVEGDYEQYV. Here the CDR3 DNA reads TGTGCCATCAGGACGGTGGAGGGTGATTACGAGCAGTACGTC.

This rearrangement joins TRBV6-2 or TRBV6-3 to TRBJ2-7; D uncertain. The CDR3 is made up of 12 amino acids. The V end lost 2 bases, the J end lost 3 bases, and 5 bases lay between the germline ends. The V gene's germline CDR1 is MNHEY and CDR2 SVGEGT. DNA of the CDR3: TGTGCCAGCAGTTACAGGGACTACGAGCAGTACGTC. Protein product: CASSYRDYEQYV.

This chain joins TRBV20-1 and TRBJ2-3, with no clear D. This CDR3 has 10 residues. The ends were cut back, 6 bases at V and 3 bases at J, with 4 bases in the middle. Per the germline V gene, CDR1 is DFQATT and CDR2 is SNEGSKA (reference sequence). CDR3 region: CSAETDTQYF. In DNA form, the CDR3 reads TGCAGTGCCGAGACAGATACGCAGTATTTT.

This clonotype was found a few times. CDR3 region: CASSVAHMSVETQYF. The CDR3 nucleotides are TGTGCCAGTAGCGTGGCCCATATGAGTGTGGAGACCCAGTACTTC. The chain has TRBV19 and TRBJ2-5, with D unclear. The V end lost 6 bases, the J end lost 5 bases, and 19 bases lay between the germline ends. This CDR3 spans 15 amino acids. CDR1 is LNHDA, CDR2 SQIVND, per germline (reference sequence).

This chain joins TRBV18 and TRBJ1-2, with a weak D call TRBD1 (5 bases). V shed 2 bases and J shed 5 bases, with 9 bases lying between them. Germline V lookup: CDR1 KGHSH, CDR2 LQKENI. The CDR3 has 13 amino acids. CDR3 amino acids: CASSPAAGYGYTF. In DNA, the CDR3 is TGTGCCAGCTCACCAGCGGCAGGGTATGGCTACACCTTC.

The J gene is TRBJ2-2, the V gene TRBV7-9; TRBD1 matches at 8 bases. The CDR3 is 16 residues long. Germline CDR1 and CDR2: SEHNR and FQNEAQ (reference sequence). The V segment lost 7 bases and the J segment 3 bases; nucleotides outside the gene matches: 10. The CDR3 loop is CASTRLDRAYTGELFF. The DNA of the CDR3 is TGTGCCAGCACCCGTTTGGACAGGGCCTACACCGGGGAGCTGTTTTTT.

This clonotype was counted between two and nine times. The V and J genes are TRBV7-8 and TRBJ2-3; tentative D call: TRBD1 (6 bases). The germline V gene has CDR1 SGHVS and CDR2 FQNEAQ. There are 11 residues in the CDR3. V lost 8 bases and J 6 bases, leaving 9 bases between the germline ends. Written as DNA, the CDR3 is TGTGCCAGCGCAGGGGAGGATACGCAGTATTTT. Its protein is CASAGEDTQYF.

Remarks on this clonotype: It may be a read error: a sequence one base away is much more abundant. The chain combines TRBV12-3 or TRBV12-4 with TRBJ1-2, with 8 nucleotides matching TRBD1. CDR3 length: 17 amino acids. Germline trimming cut 4 bases from V and 7 bases from J; bases unmatched to any gene: 17. The CDR3 nucleotides read TGTGCCAGCAGTTCGGTCAGGGGGCGTTTTCTGTTCTTTGGCTACACCTTC. Its translation: CASSSVRGRFLFFGYTF.

This clonotype showed up just a few times. The rearrangement links TRBV20-1 to TRBJ2-2; D is perhaps TRBD1 or TRBD2 (6 bases each). Per the germline V gene, CDR1 is DFQATT and CDR2 is SNEGSKA (reference sequence). The CDR3 loop spans 13 amino acids. Deletions cut 7 bases from V and 5 bases from J, with 14 bases between. The CDR3 region is CSVGGRRTGELFF. CDR3 nucleotides: TGCAGTGTCGGGGGCCGGAGAACCGGGGAGCTGTTTTTT.

The J gene is TRBJ2-1, the V gene TRBV24-1; 12 bases are a match to TRBD2. CDR3 length: 18 amino acids. J gave up 5 bases and V 4 bases, and 11 bases lay outside the gene matches. CDR1 KGHDR and CDR2 SFDVKD come from the germline V gene. The chain's CDR3 is CATSERSPRLAGDNEQFF. The DNA for the CDR3 is TGTGCCACCAGTGAAAGGTCGCCCAGACTAGCGGGAGACAATGAGCAGTTCTTC.

This clonotype appeared a few times. This sequence joins TRBV7-2 and TRBJ1-1; D perhaps matches TRBD1 (6 bases). Germline CDR1 reads SGHTA; CDR2 reads FQGNSA. The CDR3 extends over 14 amino acids. Trimming pared 4 bases from V and 3 bases from J, leaving 12 bases between. CDR3 coding DNA: TGTGCCAGCAGCTCCAGGGGTCTCTACACTGAAGCTTTCTTT. It yields the protein CASSSRGLYTEAFF. Looking up the rest from reference TRBV7-2 and TRBJ1-1 gives the full variable domain: GAGVSQSPSNKVTEKGKDVELRCDPISGHTALYWYRQSLGQGLEFLIYFQGNSAPDKSGLPSDRFSAERTGGSVSTLTIQRTQQEDSAVYLCASSSRGLYTEAFFGQGTRLTVV.

J is TRBJ2-6 and V is TRBV4-2; weak D call: TRBD1 (5 bases). The CDR3 runs 15 residues. Trimming took 1 base from V and 2 from J, leaving 6 bases between them. Germline V gene sequence: CDR1 LGHNA, CDR2 YNFKEQ. This CDR3 is CASSQVGAGANVLTF. The CDR3 nucleotides read TGTGCCAGCAGCCAAGTAGGGGCTGGGGCCAACGTCCTGACTTTC.

This chain links TRBV29-1 with TRBJ2-1; possible D gene TRBD2, 6 bases. The germline V gene has CDR1 SQVTM and CDR2 ANQGSEA. This CDR3 contains 15 residues. V was pared by 6 bases and J by 0 bases, with 15 bases between. CDR3 nucleotides: TGCAGCGTGGAAAGGGTCGGGAGCTCCTACAATGAGCAGTTCTTC. Its protein product is CSVERVGSSYNEQFF.

V and J are TRBV7-6 and TRBJ2-7, with TRBD1 identical over 8 bases. This CDR3 has 16 residues. CDR1 is SGHVS, CDR2 FNYEAQ, per germline. With 2 bases clipped from V and 4 bases from J, the junction kept 10 bases outside the gene matches. This chain's CDR3 is CASSLQSSQGGYEQYF. The CDR3 region has the DNA TGTGCCAGCAGCTTACAATCCTCACAGGGGGGATACGAGCAGTACTTC.

Only a few counts were recorded for this clonotype. This chain connects TRBV7-2 to TRBJ2-3, with 11 bases that match TRBD2. CDR1 is SGHTA and CDR2 is FQGNSA in the germline V gene. V shed 2 bases and J 3 bases; nucleotides not matched to a gene: 10. There are 18 residues in the CDR3. The CDR3 loop reads CASSLLLLLAGATDTQYF. In nucleotides, the CDR3 is TGTGCCAGCAGCTTACTGCTCCTACTAGCGGGGGCGACAGATACGCAGTATTTT.

The V call is TRBV7-9, the J call TRBJ1-4, with D possibly matching TRBD1 (6 bases). Germline loops: CDR1 SEHNR, CDR2 FQNEAQ (reference sequence). CDR3 length equals 14 residues. Trimming cost V 5 bases and J 8 bases, with 15 bases left between them. The CDR3: CASSRAGAGEKLFF. The CDR3 coding sequence is TGTGCCAGCAGCAGGGCAGGGGCGGGAGAAAAACTGTTTTTT.

In this sample, this clonotype turned up a few times. This CDR3 is CASSTGRRDYGYTF. CDR3 in DNA: TGTGCCAGTAGTACTGGGCGCCGGGACTATGGCTACACCTTC. The chain joins TRBV19 to TRBJ1-2; D is unclear. The CDR3 spans 14 residues. Germline CDR1 and CDR2: LNHDA and SQIVND (reference sequence). Trimming removed 4 bases at V and 3 bases at J, with 12 bases between.

The chain couples TRBV7-6 to TRBJ1-3; D gene uncertain. Deletions cut 5 bases from V and 0 bases from J, with 11 bases between. Germline loops: CDR1 SGHVS, CDR2 FNYEAQ. The CDR3 has 15 residues. The CDR3 bases are TGTGCCAGCAGCCTAGAAGGTTTCTCTGGAAACACCATATATTTT. It yields the protein CASSLEGFSGNTIYF.

The rearrangement links TRBV7-2 to TRBJ2-3; D gene uncertain. This CDR3 spans 14 amino acids. The germline V gene encodes CDR1 SGHTA and CDR2 FQGNSA. Trimming removed 3 bases from V and 5 bases from J, with 12 bases in between. CDR3 region: CASSFSSQRDTQYF. The DNA of the CDR3 is TGTGCCAGCAGCTTTTCCTCCCAGAGAGATACGCAGTATTTT. Based on the CDR3 plus reference TRBV7-2 and TRBJ2-3, the full variable domain is GAGVSQSPSNKVTEKGKDVELRCDPISGHTALYWYRQSLGQGLEFLIYFQGNSAPDKSGLPSDRFSAERTGGSVSTLTIQRTQQEDSAVYLCASSFSSQRDTQYFGPGTRLTVL.

The chain joins TRBV7-9 to TRBJ1-1; weak D call: TRBD1 (5 bases). The germline gives CDR1 SEHNR, CDR2 FQNEAQ (reference sequence). The CDR3 length is 14 residues. V was clipped by 5 bases and J by 3 bases, with 13 bases between them. CDR3 coding DNA: TGTGCCAGCAGCCCCGACAGCTTGGACACTGAAGCTTTCTTT. It translates to CASSPDSLDTEAFF. Based on the CDR3 plus reference TRBV7-9 and TRBJ1-1, the full variable domain is DTGVSQNPRHKITKRGQNVTFRCDPISEHNRLYWYRQTLGQGPEFLTYFQNEAQLEKSRLLSDRFSAERPKGSFSTLEIQRTEQGDSAMYLCASSPDSLDTEAFFGQGTRLTVV.

This clonotype has a handful of counts. The genes are TRBV7-3 and TRBJ2-3, with D perhaps matching TRBD2 (5 bases). The germline V and J ends were trimmed by 4 bases and 0 bases, with 8 bases remaining between them. In germline, CDR1 is SGHTA, CDR2 FQGTGA. This CDR3 has 14 residues. The CDR3 sequence is CASSWEYSTDTQYF. The CDR3 DNA reads TGTGCCAGCAGCTGGGAGTATAGCACAGATACGCAGTATTTT.

This clonotype was found a few times. The chain couples TRBV10-3 to TRBJ2-3; TRBD2 might be the D (5 bases). V lost 3 bases and J 4 bases, leaving 8 bases between the germline ends. CDR1 ENHRY and CDR2 SYGVKD come from the germline V gene. This CDR3 is built from 13 residues. In nucleotides, the CDR3 is TGTGCCATCAGTGAAGGGAGTCCAGATACGCAGTATTTT. It encodes CAISEGSPDTQYF.

This sequence joins TRBV4-1 and TRBJ2-1, with TRBD1 identical over 7 bases. CDR1 and CDR2 (germline): MGHRA, YSYEKL. The CDR3 extends over 15 amino acids. Trimming cost V 5 bases and J 3 bases; bases outside gene matches: 7. The CDR3 protein is CASSDRDSHYNEQFF. The CDR3 nucleotides read TGCGCCAGCAGCGACCGGGACAGCCACTACAATGAGCAGTTCTTC.

The chain has TRBV11-2 and TRBJ2-3, with 8 bases lining up with TRBD2. V lost 5 bases and J lost 2; bases outside the gene matches: 9. CDR3 length: 16 residues. Germline V lookup: CDR1 SGHAT, CDR2 FQNNGV. CDR3 nucleotides: TGTGCCAGCAGCCTAAGGGGGACTAGAATCACAGATACGCAGTATTTT. Translating gives CASSLRGTRITDTQYF.